This T cell receptor beta chain was identified during a study of molecular identifiers for immune sequencing clone quantification. Study context: Within a replicate experiment, RNA obtained from either roughly 18,000 or 92,000 naive CD8 cells was divided into five aliquots, and four of those aliquots were then sequenced.

TCRdb used MiXCR to reprocess the PCR reads, holding one entry per CDR3 protein. This table holds about half a million distinct CDR3 sequences, over 20% found once. Sequencing libraries of naive CD8 cells derived from around 20,000 to 1,000,000 sorted cells with 10%, 30% or 50% RNA. A CD8+CD4-CCR7+CD45RA+ phenotype served as the sorting definition for naive CD8 T cells. The TCR originated in a human donor in good health. Some libraries in this study had Jurkat cell RNA spiked in. The sequencing sample was made of naive CD8+ T cells from blood, with Jurkat cell RNA spiked in. Indicated subset: FACS-sorted CD8+CD4-CCR7+CD45RA+ naive T cells.

CDR3 protein: CASSVRRDNQPQHF. The CDR3 DNA sequence: TGTGCCAGCAGTGTCAGGAGGGACAATCAGCCCCAGCATTTT. The chain carries TRBV2 and TRBJ1-5, with unresolved D. Deletions cut 4 bases from V and 3 bases from J, with 10 bases between. The germline V gene has CDR1 SNHLY and CDR2 FYNNEI. This CDR3 is 14 amino acids long.